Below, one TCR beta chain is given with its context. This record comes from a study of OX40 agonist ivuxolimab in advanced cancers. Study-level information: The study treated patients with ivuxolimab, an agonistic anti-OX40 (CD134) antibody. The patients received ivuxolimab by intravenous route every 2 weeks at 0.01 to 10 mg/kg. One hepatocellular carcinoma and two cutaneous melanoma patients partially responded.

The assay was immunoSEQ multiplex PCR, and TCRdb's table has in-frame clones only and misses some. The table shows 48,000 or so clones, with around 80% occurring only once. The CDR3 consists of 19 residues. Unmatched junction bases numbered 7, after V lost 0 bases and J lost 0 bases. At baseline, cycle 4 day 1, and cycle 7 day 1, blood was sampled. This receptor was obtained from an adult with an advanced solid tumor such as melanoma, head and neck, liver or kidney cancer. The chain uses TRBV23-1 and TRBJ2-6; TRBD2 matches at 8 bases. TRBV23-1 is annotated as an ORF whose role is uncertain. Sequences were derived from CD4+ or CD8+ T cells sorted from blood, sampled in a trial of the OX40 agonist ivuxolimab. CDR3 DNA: TGCGCCAGCAGTCAATCGCGCGGGGGGCCACCCTCTGGGGCCAACGTCCTGACTTTC. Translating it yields CASSQSRGGPPSGANVLTF.